This T cell receptor beta chain was recovered during a study of T cells in localized non-small cell lung cancer. Remarks on this clone: Within the sample, other DNA sequences also encode this same CDR3.

TCRdb's copy holds only in-frame clones and misses some; the assay was immunoSEQ multiplex PCR. The repertoire consists of about 55,000 clones, with approximately 83% occurring once and the leading ten covering approximately 18%. Trimming removed 6 bases from V and 0 bases from J; junction bases left unmatched: 9. Germline assignment: CDR1 MNHEY and CDR2 SVGAGI. The CDR3 length is 16 residues. This clonotype was obtained from a man aged 35-75 years with stage III lung adenocarcinoma. This chain uses TRBV6-5 with TRBJ1-2; 8 bases line up with TRBD1. The material sequenced was peripheral blood mononuclear cells, taken before any cancer treatment. CDR3 amino acids: CASSYIRQGSNYGYTF. In DNA form, the CDR3 reads TGTGCCAGCAGCTACATCCGACAGGGGTCTAACTATGGCTACACCTTC.